What follows are 5 T cell receptor beta chains derived from one specimen sequenced in a study of vaccination and CD4 T cells after COVID-19. Treatment reported: roughly 11-day PBMC culture with coronavirus spike peptide pools or control peptides (ViraFEST assay). These TCRs are of unknown antigen specificity. The Oncomine TCR Beta short-read assay sequenced DNA from cultured CD4+ T cells. TCRdb re-analysed the PCR reads in MiXCR, keeping a single row per CDR3 protein. Altogether about 14,000 distinct CDR3 sequences are present, 25% to 30% being singletons, with the ten largest covering roughly 19%. Sequencing used CD4+ T cells from blood, cultured in vitro, obtained before SARS-CoV-2 vaccination. All receptors come from a human donor who received a COVID-19 vaccine.

V usage is TRBV10-3 and J usage is TRBJ2-7; TRBD2 aligns across 13 bases. The CDR3 is 16 residues long. J lost 2 bases, V lost 3 bases, and 4 bases had no gene match. Per the germline V gene, CDR1 is ENHRY and CDR2 is SYGVKD. The CDR3 spells CAISDTGTSGTYEQYF. The CDR3 coding sequence is TGTGCCATCAGTGATACCGGGACTAGCGGGACCTACGAGCAGTACTTC.

The rearrangement joins TRBV9 to TRBJ1-2; tentative D call: TRBD1 (6 bases). Trimming took 1 base from V and 4 from J, leaving 11 bases between them. The germline CDR1 and CDR2 sequences are SGDLS and YYNGEE. This CDR3 spans 14 amino acids. The CDR3 sequence is CASSVRGTSYGYTF. In nucleotides, the CDR3 is TGTGCCAGCAGCGTAAGGGGGACCAGCTATGGCTACACCTTC.

V gene TRBV20-1 combines with J gene TRBJ1-5; 9 bases line up with TRBD1. In germline, CDR1 is DFQATT, CDR2 SNEGSKA (reference sequence). J lost 5 bases, V lost 7 bases, and 6 bases had no gene match. This CDR3 comprises 13 residues. Here the CDR3 DNA reads TGCAGTGGGAACCGGGACAGGGATCAGCCCCAGCATTTT. It encodes CSGNRDRDQPQHF.

The rearrangement joins TRBV5-1 to TRBJ2-1; 9 bases align to TRBD2. Per germline, CDR1 SGHRS and CDR2 YFSETQ. The CDR3 contains 15 residues. Losses at the gene ends were 4 bases for V and 3 bases for J; bases not matched to a gene: 5. CDR3 region: CASSRTSADYNEQFF. The CDR3 nucleotides are TGCGCCAGCAGCCGGACTAGCGCCGACTACAATGAGCAGTTCTTC. Full variable domain (outside the CDR3, taken from reference TRBV5-1 and TRBJ2-1): KAGVTQTPRYLIKTRGQQVTLSCSPISGHRSVSWYQQTPGQGLQFLFEYFSETQRNKGNFPGRFSGRQFSNSRSEMNVSTLELGDSALYLCASSRTSADYNEQFFGPGTRLTVL.

V usage is TRBV5-5 and J usage is TRBJ2-4, with 15 bases aligning to TRBD2. The CDR3 totals 18 residues. The junction had 5 bases not matched to a gene; V was cut back by 4 bases and J by 0 bases. Germline assignment: CDR1 SGHKS and CDR2 YYEKEE (reference sequence). Here the CDR3 reads CASSVPGLAGGAKNIQYF. The CDR3 nucleotides read TGTGCCAGCAGCGTGCCGGGACTAGCGGGAGGAGCCAAAAACATTCAGTACTTC. Supplemented by reference TRBV5-5 and TRBJ2-4, the full variable domain reads DAGVTQSPTHLIKTRGQQVTLRCSPISGHKSVSWYQQVLGQGPQFIFQYYEKEERGRGNFPDRFSARQFPNYSSELNVNALLLGDSALYLCASSVPGLAGGAKNIQYFGAGTRLSVL.